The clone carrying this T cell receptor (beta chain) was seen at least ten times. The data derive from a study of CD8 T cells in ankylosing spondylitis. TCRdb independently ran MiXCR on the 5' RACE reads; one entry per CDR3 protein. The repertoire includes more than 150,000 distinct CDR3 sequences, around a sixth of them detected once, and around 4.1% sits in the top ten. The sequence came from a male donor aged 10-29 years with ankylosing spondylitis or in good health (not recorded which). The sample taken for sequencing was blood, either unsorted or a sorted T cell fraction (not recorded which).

CDR3 in amino acids: CASSSSLAGEYYEQYF. In nucleotides, the CDR3 is TGTGCCAGCAGCAGCTCTCTAGCGGGAGAATACTACGAGCAGTACTTC. The rearrangement joins TRBV7-9 to TRBJ2-7, with 10 positions matching TRBD2. The CDR3 consists of 16 residues. Looked up from germline, CDR1 is SEHNR and CDR2 is FQNEAQ (reference sequence). Trimming removed 5 bases from V and 3 bases from J; junction bases left unmatched: 10.